The clone carrying this T cell receptor (beta chain) showed up just a few times. Antigen specificity is unknown. Trimming took off 6 bases at V and 5 bases at J, with 5 bases between the two ends. CDR3 length: 11 residues. The germline gives CDR1 WSHSY, CDR2 SAAADI. This record comes from a study of T-cell memory formation after mild COVID-19. Study context: Largely, TCR clusters stayed within a single donor.

MiXCR, run by TCRdb on the 5' RACE reads, gives a single entry per CDR3 protein. The data show 200,000 to 250,000 distinct CDR3 sequences, 9.5% seen once. Study results and caveats: Prior to infection, memory already included some responding clones, suggesting cross-reactive memory joined. CD4+ bias marked clones expanding day 15 to 37, unlike balanced contracting clones.

The TCR originated in a young man who had mild COVID-19 (a few samples of this study predate the infection). Cell type and time point are not known. Sequenced input: PBMCs or a T cell subset sorted from them (not recorded which). The chain uses TRBV10-2 and TRBJ2-1; no definite D call. The CDR3 bases are TGCGCCAGCAGGGGTGACAATGAGCAGTTCTTC. Translating gives CASRGDNEQFF.